The 12 T cell receptor beta chains below were found in one sample sequenced in a study of metastatic and nonmetastatic thyroid tumors. TCRdb re-clonotyped the PCR reads through MiXCR. This sample has some 6,800 clones, with about 3.3% found just once. All patients were untreated before thyroid surgery. Input material: tumor tissue. Source of these receptors: a female donor with papillary thyroid cancer or a benign thyroid nodule (not recorded which). Some clones in this sample may be carry-over from other donors' samples.

In this sample, this clone turned up many times. The chain couples TRBV7-9 to TRBJ1-1; D might be TRBD1 (5 bases). CDR1 is SEHNR and CDR2 is FQNEAQ in the germline V gene (reference sequence). The CDR3 extends over 12 amino acids. Trimming took 3 bases from V and 11 from J, leaving 13 bases between them. The CDR3 is CASSLLGRSAFF. CDR3 sequence (DNA): TGTGCCAGCAGCTTGCTGGGGCGGTCGGCTTTCTTT.

This clone was recorded at least ten times. V is TRBV19 and J is TRBJ1-2; no definite D call. V was trimmed by 6 bases and J by 3 bases, leaving 20 bases between them. This CDR3 contains 16 residues. CDR1 LNHDA and CDR2 SQIVND come from the germline V gene (reference sequence). The CDR3 DNA is TGTGCCAGTAGAGCGGGGAAGGCAACAGAATACTATGGCTACACCTTC. Its translation is CASRAGKATEYYGYTF.

This clone is classed as medium-sized. The V call is TRBV19, the J call TRBJ1-5, with D possibly being TRBD1 (5 bases). This CDR3 contains 14 residues. Germline CDR1 is LNHDA and CDR2 is SQIVND (reference sequence). Between the trimmed V and J ends, which lost 1 base and 1 base, there was a span of 5 bases. CDR3 nucleotide sequence: TGTGCCAGTAGTATAGGGGGCAGCAATCAGCCCCAGCATTTT. This gives the protein CASSIGGSNQPQHF. The full variable domain, completed using reference TRBV19 and TRBJ1-5, is DGGITQSPKYLFRKEGQNVTLSCEQNLNHDAMYWYRQDPGQGLRLIYYSQIVNDFQKGDIAEGYSVSREKKESFPLTVTSAQKNPTAFYLCASSIGGSNQPQHFGDGTRLSIL.

This clone was counted ten times or more. The chain employs TRBV2 and TRBJ2-1, with D possibly being TRBD1 or TRBD2 (5 bases each). Trimming removed 7 bases at V and 2 bases at J, with 9 bases between. Germline CDR1 and CDR2: SNHLY and FYNNEI. The CDR3 length is 13 residues. DNA of the CDR3: TGTGCCAGCATCCAGGGAGCCTACAATGAGCAGTTCTTC. Encoded protein: CASIQGAYNEQFF.

This clone was detected a few times. The V and J genes are TRBV27 and TRBJ2-1; D is unresolved. The CDR3 spans 15 residues. V lost 3 bases, J lost 1 base, and 10 bases lay in between. Germline-derived CDR1 and CDR2 are MNHEY and SMNVEV (reference sequence). The CDR3 here is CASSLGILSYNEQFF. As DNA, the CDR3 is TGTGCCAGCAGTTTGGGCATTCTTTCCTACAATGAGCAGTTCTTC.

By share of the sample, this clone is medium-sized. V usage is TRBV6-1 and J usage is TRBJ1-1, with D perhaps TRBD1 (6 bases). The CDR3 loop spans 15 amino acids. Germline loops: CDR1 MNHNS, CDR2 SASEGT. Trimming shortened V by 6 bases and J by 5 bases, and 19 bases separated the two germline ends. The CDR3 protein is CASRFGGGVGTEAFF. CDR3 nucleotide sequence: TGTGCCAGCAGATTCGGGGGCGGGGTTGGAACTGAAGCTTTCTTT.

This clone showed up many times. At one end the junction does not follow the germline gene, possibly because of a read error. CDR3 DNA sequence: TGCGCCAGCAGCCGGGACTCGCACTCCTACAATGAGCGGTTCTTC. Translating it yields CASSRDSHSYNERFF. This rearrangement joins TRBV4-1 to TRBJ2-1; D might be TRBD2 (6 bases). CDR3 length equals 15 residues. Looked up from germline, CDR1 is MGHRA and CDR2 is YSYEKL.

This clone is medium-sized. The rearrangement uses TRBV13 and TRBJ2-7; 10 bases are a match to TRBD2. CDR3 length: 14 residues. Germline V gives CDR1 PRHDT, CDR2 FYEKMQ (reference sequence). Trimming took 3 bases from V and 5 from J; bases not matched to a gene: 4. As DNA, the CDR3 is TGTGCCAGCAGCTTTAGCGGGAGGACCCACGAGCAGTACTTC. Its translation: CASSFSGRTHEQYF.

This clone counts as medium-sized (0.01 to 0.1%). The gene calls are TRBV27 and TRBJ1-3; D is undetermined. Between the trimmed V and J ends, which lost 6 bases and 0 bases, there was a span of 6 bases. CDR3 length: 13 residues. Germline CDR1 is MNHEY and CDR2 is SMNVEV (reference sequence). The CDR3 spells CASSLNSGNTIYF. CDR3 nucleotide sequence: TGTGCCAGCAGCCTCAACTCTGGAAACACCATATATTTT.

This clone is medium-sized. V is TRBV2 and J is TRBJ2-1; 10 nucleotides align to TRBD2. The CDR3 length is 17 residues. Germline-derived CDR1 and CDR2 are SNHLY and FYNNEI. Germline trimming cut 4 bases from V and 4 bases from J; bases unmatched to any gene: 10. The CDR3 region is CASSAVSSGRQYNEQFF. The CDR3 DNA reads as TGTGCCAGCAGTGCAGTTTCTAGCGGGAGACAGTACAATGAGCAGTTCTTC.

Turning to this clone: This may be a read error, as it is one base from a much larger clone. This chain links TRBV7-9 with TRBJ1-1, with D unresolved. Germline CDR1 is SEHNR and CDR2 is FQNEAQ (reference sequence). This CDR3 contains 13 residues. V was shortened by 7 bases and J by 2 bases, with 11 bases between the two germline ends. CDR3 sequence reads: CASNRQDNTEAFF. The CDR3 nucleotides read TGTGCCAGCAACCGGCAGGATAACACTGAAGCTTTCTTT.

This clone counts as medium-sized. V usage is TRBV5-1 and J usage is TRBJ2-1; the match to TRBD2 covers 9 bases. The CDR3 is 14 amino acids. The V segment lost 4 bases and the J segment 10 bases; nucleotides outside the gene matches: 9. CDR1 SGHRS and CDR2 YFSETQ come from the germline V gene. CDR3 bases: TGCGCCAGCAGCCCAGGGACTAGCTTCGGGGAGCAGTTCTTC. It translates to CASSPGTSFGEQFF.